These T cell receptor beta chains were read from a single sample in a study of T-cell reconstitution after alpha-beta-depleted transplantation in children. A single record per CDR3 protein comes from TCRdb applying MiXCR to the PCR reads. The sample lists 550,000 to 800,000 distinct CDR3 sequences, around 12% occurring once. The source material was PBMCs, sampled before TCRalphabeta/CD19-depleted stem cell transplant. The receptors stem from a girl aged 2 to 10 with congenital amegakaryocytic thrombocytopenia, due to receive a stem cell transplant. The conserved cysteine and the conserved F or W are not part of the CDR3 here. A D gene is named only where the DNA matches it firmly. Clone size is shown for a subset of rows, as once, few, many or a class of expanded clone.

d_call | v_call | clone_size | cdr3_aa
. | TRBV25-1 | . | ASRLSGSVDTQY
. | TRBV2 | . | ASSEERGAYNEQF
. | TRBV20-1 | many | SATRDTGELF
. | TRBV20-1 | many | SARGDLISYEQY
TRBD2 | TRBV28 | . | ASSLFRNLAGGPRYQETQY
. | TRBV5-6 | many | ASSSVGLANQETQY
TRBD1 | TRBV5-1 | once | ASSLTGTGATGELF
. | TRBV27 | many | ASSLRISGYEQY
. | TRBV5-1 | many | ASSFLGGNQPQH
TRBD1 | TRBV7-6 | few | ASSYATGRDTEAF